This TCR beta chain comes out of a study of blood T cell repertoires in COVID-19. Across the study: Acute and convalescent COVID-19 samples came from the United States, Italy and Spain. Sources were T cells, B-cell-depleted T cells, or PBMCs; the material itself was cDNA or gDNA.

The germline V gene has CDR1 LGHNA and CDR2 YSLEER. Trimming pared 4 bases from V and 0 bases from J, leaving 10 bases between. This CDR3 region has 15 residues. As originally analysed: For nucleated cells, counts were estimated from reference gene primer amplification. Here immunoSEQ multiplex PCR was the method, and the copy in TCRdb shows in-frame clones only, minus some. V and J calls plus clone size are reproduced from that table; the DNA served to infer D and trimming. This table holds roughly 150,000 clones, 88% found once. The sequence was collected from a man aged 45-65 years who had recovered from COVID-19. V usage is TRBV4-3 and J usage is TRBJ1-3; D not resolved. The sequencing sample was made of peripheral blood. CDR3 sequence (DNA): TGCGCCAGCAGCCCGCGTCCTGGCTCTGGAAACACCATATATTTT. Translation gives CASSPRPGSGNTIYF.